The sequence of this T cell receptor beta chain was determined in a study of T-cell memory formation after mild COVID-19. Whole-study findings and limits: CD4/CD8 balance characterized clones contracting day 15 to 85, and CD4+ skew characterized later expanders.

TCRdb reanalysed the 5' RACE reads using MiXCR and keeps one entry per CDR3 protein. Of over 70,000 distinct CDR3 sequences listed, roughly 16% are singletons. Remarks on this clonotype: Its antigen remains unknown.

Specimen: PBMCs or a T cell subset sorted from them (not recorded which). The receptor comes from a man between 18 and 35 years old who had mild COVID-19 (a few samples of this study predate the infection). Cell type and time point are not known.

The CDR3 here is CASSLGPIQFF. The CDR3 DNA follows: TGTGCCAGCAGCTTAGGCCCTATCCAGTTCTTC. This chain joins TRBV11-2 and TRBJ2-1; no firm D call. The germline V and J ends were trimmed by 1 base and 13 bases, with 8 bases remaining between them. There are 11 residues in the CDR3. From germline, CDR1 is SGHAT and CDR2 FQNNGV.